The next 15 T cell receptor beta chains were all read from a single sample in a study of T cells in Graves' hyperthyroidism and ophthalmopathy (dated by TCRdb to the late 2010s). Receptors were amplified or captured by multiplex PCR. TCRdb records Illumina HiSeq 2000 as the sequencer. Amplification of TCR beta CDR3 regions was carried out from RNA transcripts. For the first round of RT-PCR on the TCR CDR3, the HTBI primer set was used together with the Qiagen OneStep RT-PCR kit. The raw public reads went through TCRdb reprocessing: fastp at Q25, MiXCR clone calling, in-frame beta chains kept. Identical CDR3 protein sequences are pooled into one entry, listed with their most common genes and DNA. The sample data list fewer than 450,000 distinct CDR3 sequences, and 15% to 20% of these were observed just once. Approximately 33% of the sample is taken by the ten largest. The source material was blood. These receptors were obtained from a woman aged 25 to 45 with Graves' hyperthyroidism that later progressed to Graves' ophthalmopathy.

This clonotype was seen at least ten times. The chain recombines TRBV6-1 with TRBJ2-2; D is tentatively TRBD1 or TRBD2 (5 bases each). Looked up from germline, CDR1 is MNHNS and CDR2 is SASEGT. The V and J ends lost 5 bases and 2 bases respectively, with 12 bases between them. The CDR3 has 15 amino acids. CDR3 in DNA: TGTGCCAGCAGTCCGGGACGGGTTAACACCGGGGAGCTGTTTTTT. The encoded protein is CASSPGRVNTGELFF.

This clonotype was observed at least ten times. This chain uses TRBV28 with TRBJ2-7; a possible D gene is TRBD1 (5 bases). In germline, CDR1 is MDHEN, CDR2 SYDVKM. Trimming removed 3 bases at V and 5 bases at J, with 14 bases between. The length of the CDR3 is 14 residues. This chain's CDR3 is CASSLTHSRDEQYF. CDR3 DNA sequence: TGTGCCAGCAGTTTGACCCATTCCAGGGACGAGCAGTACTTC.

Ten or more counts support this clonotype. The rearrangement uses TRBV3-1 and TRBJ2-1; D possibly corresponds to TRBD2 (7 bases). V was shortened by 1 base and J by 9 bases, with 19 bases between the two germline ends. CDR3 length: 16 amino acids. CDR1 and CDR2 from the germline V gene are LGHDT and YNNKEL (reference sequence). The CDR3 sequence: CASSQVGGRALSEQFF. The CDR3 region has the DNA TGTGCCAGCAGCCAAGTAGGGGGGAGGGCCTTGTCTGAGCAGTTCTTC.

The rearrangement uses TRBV5-1 and TRBJ2-7, with TRBD2 matching 9 bases. V was pared by 4 bases and J by 5 bases, with 10 bases of the junction left unmatched. CDR3 size: 15 residues. Per the germline V gene, CDR1 is SGHRS and CDR2 is YFSETQ. CDR3 protein: CASSRSAGGLDEQYF. The CDR3 DNA sequence: TGCGCCAGCAGCCGTTCGGCGGGAGGGCTAGACGAGCAGTACTTC. The full variable domain, with the rest looked up from reference TRBV5-1 and TRBJ2-7, is KAGVTQTPRYLIKTRGQQVTLSCSPISGHRSVSWYQQTPGQGLQFLFEYFSETQRNKGNFPGRFSGRQFSNSRSEMNVSTLELGDSALYLCASSRSAGGLDEQYFGPGTRLTVT.

This clonotype appeared many times. CDR3 coding DNA: TGTGCCATCAGTCTCGAGTCCGCAGTCCCTACGAGCGCAGATACGCAGTATTTT. Translated, it gives CAISLESAVPTSADTQYF. This rearrangement joins TRBV10-3 to TRBJ2-3, with unresolved D. The CDR3 is 18 residues long. With 5 bases removed from V and 4 bases from J, the gap between germline ends came to 25 bases. Looked up from germline, CDR1 is ENHRY and CDR2 is SYGVKD.

The chain is built from TRBV12-3 or TRBV12-4 and TRBJ2-7; 7 bases line up with TRBD2. There are 14 residues in the CDR3. The V gene end was trimmed by 3 bases and the J gene end by 1 base; junction bases not matched to a gene: 3. The chain's CDR3 is CASSLSGKSYEQYF. CDR3 coding DNA: TGTGCCAGCAGTTTGAGCGGGAAATCCTACGAGCAGTACTTC.

The chain employs TRBV2 and TRBJ1-4, with 7 nucleotides matching TRBD1. This CDR3 region has 13 residues. V dropped 5 bases and J dropped 7; count of bases not matched to a gene: 4. CDR1 SNHLY and CDR2 FYNNEI come from the germline V gene. DNA for the CDR3: TGTGCCAGCAGTAGTTACAGGGGTGAAAAACTGTTTTTT. Translating gives CASSSYRGEKLFF.

The sample holds many counts of this clonotype. The chain joins TRBV5-1 to TRBJ2-1, with 7 bases matching TRBD2. This CDR3 has 20 residues. Unmatched junction bases numbered 20, after V lost 5 bases and J lost 0 bases. In germline, CDR1 is SGHRS, CDR2 YFSETQ. The DNA of the CDR3 is TGCGCCAGCAGACACACGACGGGGCTAGCGGCTAAGAGCTCCTACAATGAGCAGTTCTTC. It is translated as CASRHTTGLAAKSSYNEQFF.

In its sample, this clonotype was seen many times. V is TRBV7-2 and J is TRBJ2-3, with TRBD2 identical over 8 bases. The CDR3 contains 15 residues. J was trimmed by 4 bases and V by 1 base; bases with no gene match: 4. Germline CDR1 is SGHTA and CDR2 is FQGNSA. CDR3 DNA: TGTGCCAGCAGCTTAGGGTTGACTAGCGCAGATACGCAGTATTTT. Translation: CASSLGLTSADTQYF.

CDR3 in amino acids: CAVKTSGSGGTQYF. The CDR3 DNA sequence: TGTGCCGTTAAGACTAGCGGAAGTGGGGGCACCCAGTACTTC. The chain employs TRBV19 and TRBJ2-5; 9 bases fit TRBD2. CDR3 length equals 14 residues. V was clipped by 11 bases and J by 8 bases; unmatched bases: 15. Per germline, CDR1 LNHDA and CDR2 SQIVND (reference sequence).

This clonotype has at least ten counts. The chain employs TRBV28 and TRBJ1-1; D gene uncertain. This CDR3 spans 14 amino acids. V dropped 7 bases and J dropped 5 bases, with 17 bases sitting between them. Germline V gives CDR1 MDHEN, CDR2 SYDVKM. The CDR3 spells CASTLISPGTEAFF. The CDR3 DNA is TGTGCCAGCACCTTGATTTCCCCGGGTACTGAAGCTTTCTTT.

This clonotype was recorded at least ten times. The chain carries TRBV5-1 and TRBJ2-7; D gene ambiguous. The CDR3 sequence is 14 residues long. The V gene's germline CDR1 is SGHRS and CDR2 YFSETQ. V was shortened by 5 bases and J by 0 bases, with 12 bases between the two germline ends. As DNA, the CDR3 is TGCGCCAGCAGGGACGGACCGAGCTCCTACGAGCAGTACTTC. Amino acids: CASRDGPSSYEQYF.

This clonotype was seen many times. This chain joins TRBV6-1 and TRBJ1-1, with unresolved D. The V end lost 8 bases, the J end lost 2 bases, and 15 bases lay between the germline ends. Per the germline V gene, CDR1 is MNHNS and CDR2 is SASEGT. The CDR3 runs 14 residues. CDR3 sequence (DNA): TGTGCCAGCGGTGCGCGGGTAGCTAACACTGAAGCTTTCTTT. It yields the protein CASGARVANTEAFF.

There are many counts of this clonotype. The chain links TRBV7-9 to TRBJ2-7, with 7 bases aligning to TRBD1. Germline lookup yields CDR1 SEHNR and CDR2 FQNEAQ (reference sequence). The CDR3 contains 16 residues. V lost 7 bases to trimming and J lost 0 bases; unmatched junction nucleotides: 12. CDR3 amino acids: CASTLGWDRSSYEQYF. Written as DNA, the CDR3 is TGTGCCAGCACCCTGGGGTGGGACAGAAGCTCCTACGAGCAGTACTTC.

This clonotype was observed many times. The J gene is TRBJ2-3, the V gene TRBV20-1; D perhaps matches TRBD2 (6 bases). Per germline, CDR1 DFQATT and CDR2 SNEGSKA (reference sequence). This CDR3 spans 13 amino acids. V was pared by 6 bases and J by 5 bases, with 15 bases between. CDR3 in amino acids: CSARLGREDTQYF. The DNA for the CDR3 is TGCAGTGCCCGACTAGGGCGTGAAGATACGCAGTATTTT.